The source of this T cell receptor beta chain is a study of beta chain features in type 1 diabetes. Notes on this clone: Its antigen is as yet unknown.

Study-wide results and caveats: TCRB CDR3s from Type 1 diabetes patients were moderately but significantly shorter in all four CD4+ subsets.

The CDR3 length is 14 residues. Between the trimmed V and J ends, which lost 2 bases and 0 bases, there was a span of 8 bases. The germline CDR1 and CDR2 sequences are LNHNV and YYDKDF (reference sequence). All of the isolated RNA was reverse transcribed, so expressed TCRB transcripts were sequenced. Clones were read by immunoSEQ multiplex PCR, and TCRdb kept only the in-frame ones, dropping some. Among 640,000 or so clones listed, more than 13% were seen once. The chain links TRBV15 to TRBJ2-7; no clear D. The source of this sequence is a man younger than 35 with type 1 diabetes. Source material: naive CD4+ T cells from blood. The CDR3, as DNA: TGTGCCACCAGCAGAAGTCAGGCCTCCTACGAGCAGTACTTC. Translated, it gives CATSRSQASYEQYF.